These 24 T cell receptor beta chains were all obtained from the same sample, sequenced in a study of CD8 T cells in ankylosing spondylitis (dated by TCRdb to the late 2010s). Library prep was done by 5' RACE. The data were produced on an Illumina HiSeq 2500. TCRdb reprocessing: public reads trimmed at Q25 with fastp, clones called with MiXCR, in-frame beta chains kept. All rows with the same CDR3 protein become a single entry with the most common DNA and genes. The sample table contains 40,000 to 50,000 distinct CDR3 sequences; only one count was recorded for just under 4% of them. The top ten clonotypes cover around 3.6% of the sample. Sequencing input: blood, either unsorted or a sorted T cell fraction (not recorded which). All receptors come from a female donor with ankylosing spondylitis or in good health (not recorded which).

In its sample, this clonotype is medium-sized. J is TRBJ2-7 and V is TRBV9; D may be TRBD2 (7 bases). The CDR3 has 14 amino acids. CDR1 and CDR2 (germline): SGDLS, YYNGEE. Trimming shortened V by 0 bases and J by 3 bases, and 10 bases separated the two germline ends. The CDR3 protein is CASSVAGGRYEQYF. In DNA form, the CDR3 reads TGTGCCAGCAGCGTAGCGGGGGGCCGCTACGAGCAGTACTTC. The full variable domain, its missing parts supplied by reference TRBV9 and TRBJ2-7, is DSGVTQTPKHLITATGQRVTLRCSPRSGDLSVYWYQQSLDQGLQFLIQYYNGEERAKGNILERFSAQQFPDLHSELNLSSLELGDSALYFCASSVAGGRYEQYFGPGTRLTVT.

This clonotype was found many times. The chain uses TRBV9 and TRBJ1-1; 7 bases align to TRBD1. Unmatched junction bases numbered 8, after V lost 3 bases and J lost 3 bases. The germline V gene encodes CDR1 SGDLS and CDR2 YYNGEE. The CDR3 covers 15 residues. The CDR3 here is CASSAIQGTYTEAFF. DNA for the CDR3: TGTGCCAGCAGCGCGATACAGGGGACCTACACTGAAGCTTTCTTT.

This clonotype was recorded many times. This sequence joins TRBV9 and TRBJ1-1; maybe TRBD1 (6 bases). CDR1 and CDR2 from the germline V gene are SGDLS and YYNGEE. V lost 4 bases and J lost 6, with 22 bases in between. The CDR3 sequence is 16 residues long. This chain's CDR3 is CASSPPGRGGTPEAFF. The DNA of the CDR3 is TGTGCCAGCAGCCCCCCGGGGCGAGGGGGTACCCCTGAAGCTTTCTTT.

This clonotype was recorded at least ten times. The chain links TRBV9 to TRBJ1-1; maybe TRBD1 (5 bases). The germline CDR1 and CDR2 sequences are SGDLS and YYNGEE. The CDR3 covers 13 residues. Trimming removed 7 bases at V and 1 base at J, with 11 bases between. The CDR3 loop reads CASGVTGNTEAFF. DNA of the CDR3: TGTGCCAGCGGGGTCACAGGGAACACTGAAGCTTTCTTT.

This clonotype appeared many times. This chain connects TRBV9 to TRBJ1-4, with 7 positions matching TRBD1. In germline, CDR1 is SGDLS, CDR2 YYNGEE. The CDR3 is made up of 16 amino acids. V lost 3 bases, J lost 0 bases, and 5 bases stayed unmatched. The CDR3 spells CASSGRDSTTNEKLFF. CDR3 in DNA: TGTGCCAGCAGCGGCCGGGACAGCACAACTAATGAAAAACTGTTTTTT.

By sample share, this clonotype is medium-sized. The J gene is TRBJ2-1, the V gene TRBV9; D perhaps matches TRBD2 (7 bases). The CDR3 runs to 17 residues. Per germline, CDR1 SGDLS and CDR2 YYNGEE. V was pared by 0 bases and J by 3 bases, with 16 bases between. CDR3 bases: TGTGCCAGCAGCGTAGCGGAGGGGCGGGGGCTCTACAATGAGCAGTTCTTC. This codes for CASSVAEGRGLYNEQFF.

This clonotype was recorded many times. The chain is built from TRBV9 and TRBJ1-4, with no clear D. Germline V gives CDR1 SGDLS, CDR2 YYNGEE. V dropped 0 bases and J dropped 5 bases, with 5 bases sitting between them. This CDR3 comprises 13 residues. CDR3 amino acids: CASSVGPNEKLFF. The DNA for the CDR3 is TGTGCCAGCAGCGTAGGACCAAATGAAAAACTGTTTTTT. Complete variable domain (other parts from reference TRBV9 and TRBJ1-4): DSGVTQTPKHLITATGQRVTLRCSPRSGDLSVYWYQQSLDQGLQFLIQYYNGEERAKGNILERFSAQQFPDLHSELNLSSLELGDSALYFCASSVGPNEKLFFGSGTQLSVL.

This clonotype has at least ten counts. J is TRBJ2-3 and V is TRBV9, with 7 bases lining up with TRBD2. From germline, CDR1 is SGDLS and CDR2 YYNGEE. This CDR3 is built from 16 residues. J was trimmed by 2 bases and V by 0 bases; bases with no gene match: 6. CDR3 residues: CASSVESGDYTDTQYF. The CDR3 region has the DNA TGTGCCAGCAGCGTAGAAAGCGGGGACTACACAGATACGCAGTATTTT.

The V gene is TRBV9, the J gene TRBJ1-2; 7 bases line up with TRBD1. The ends lost 0 bases at V and 4 bases at J; junction bases unmatched: 6. From germline, CDR1 is SGDLS and CDR2 YYNGEE. This CDR3 has 15 residues. This chain's CDR3 is CASSVVEGAGYGYTF. CDR3 in DNA: TGTGCCAGCAGCGTAGTGGAGGGGGCTGGCTATGGCTACACCTTC.

This clonotype was seen ten or more times. V gene TRBV9 combines with J gene TRBJ1-1, with TRBD1 as a possible D gene (5 bases). This CDR3 contains 14 residues. With 0 bases removed from V and 2 bases from J, the gap between germline ends came to 8 bases. Germline lookup yields CDR1 SGDLS and CDR2 YYNGEE. DNA of the CDR3: TGTGCCAGCAGCGTAGGAGGACAAAACACTGAAGCTTTCTTT. It specifies CASSVGGQNTEAFF. The full variable domain, completed using reference TRBV9 and TRBJ1-1, is DSGVTQTPKHLITATGQRVTLRCSPRSGDLSVYWYQQSLDQGLQFLIQYYNGEERAKGNILERFSAQQFPDLHSELNLSSLELGDSALYFCASSVGGQNTEAFFGQGTRLTVV.

This clonotype was detected ten times or more. The chain links TRBV9 to TRBJ1-2, with D possibly matching TRBD1 (6 bases). Germline CDR1 and CDR2: SGDLS and YYNGEE. The CDR3 runs to 14 residues. V lost 0 bases to trimming and J lost 7 bases, with 13 bases between them. CDR3 region: CASSVADSRGGYTF. CDR3 DNA: TGTGCCAGCAGCGTAGCTGACAGCAGGGGTGGCTACACCTTC.

V and J are TRBV9 and TRBJ1-4; D is ambiguous. CDR1 and CDR2 from the germline V gene are SGDLS and YYNGEE. Between the trimmed V and J ends, which lost 4 bases and 10 bases, there was a span of 17 bases. The CDR3 has 14 residues. The CDR3 loop is CASSPSALKGKLFF. CDR3 DNA sequence: TGTGCCAGCAGCCCCTCAGCGTTGAAGGGAAAACTGTTTTTT.

This clonotype was detected many times. The J gene is TRBJ2-2, the V gene TRBV9, with D possibly being TRBD2 (5 bases). The CDR3 runs 16 residues. The V end lost 0 bases, the J end lost 2 bases, and 11 bases lay between the germline ends. Germline V gives CDR1 SGDLS, CDR2 YYNGEE. The DNA of the CDR3 is TGTGCCAGCAGCGTAGGAGGGTCCCAAAACACCGGGGAGCTGTTTTTT. Encoded protein: CASSVGGSQNTGELFF.

This clonotype was recorded many times. The chain uses TRBV9 and TRBJ1-1; D unclear. With 1 base removed from V and 4 bases from J, the gap between germline ends came to 8 bases. The CDR3 loop spans 13 amino acids. Germline V lookup: CDR1 SGDLS, CDR2 YYNGEE. The CDR3 DNA follows: TGTGCCAGCAGCGTAAGGTTTGCCACTGAAGCTTTCTTT. It specifies CASSVRFATEAFF.

At least ten counts were recorded for this clonotype. The chain recombines TRBV9 with TRBJ2-3; no clear D gene. This CDR3 is 14 amino acids long. Looked up from germline, CDR1 is SGDLS and CDR2 is YYNGEE. The V gene lost 0 bases and the J gene lost 9 bases, with 14 bases spanning the gap. Written as DNA, the CDR3 is TGTGCCAGCAGCGTAGAGGTTGCAGGTCGGACGCAGTATTTT. It codes for CASSVEVAGRTQYF.

The sample holds many counts of this clonotype. V gene TRBV9 combines with J gene TRBJ2-3, with 12 bases fitting TRBD2. V gave up 3 bases and J gave up 5 bases; unmatched junction bases: 7. CDR3 size: 16 residues. From germline, CDR1 is SGDLS and CDR2 YYNGEE. The CDR3 region has the DNA TGTGCCAGCAGCGGAGTGACTAGCGGGGGCAAAGATACGCAGTATTTT. Translating gives CASSGVTSGGKDTQYF.

This clonotype appeared many times. The J gene is TRBJ2-5, the V gene TRBV9, with 11 nucleotides matching TRBD2. Looked up from germline, CDR1 is SGDLS and CDR2 is YYNGEE. The CDR3 spans 16 residues. The V segment lost 2 bases and the J segment 1 base; nucleotides outside the gene matches: 4. The CDR3 loop reads CASSVSTSGAQETQYF. DNA of the CDR3: TGTGCCAGCAGCGTGTCGACTAGCGGGGCCCAAGAGACCCAGTACTTC.

This clonotype was observed many times. This sequence joins TRBV9 and TRBJ2-7, with unresolved D. The germline V gene has CDR1 SGDLS and CDR2 YYNGEE. CDR3 size: 15 residues. V lost 4 bases and J 2 bases, leaving 16 bases between the germline ends. This CDR3 is CASSPSDPGTYEQYF. The CDR3 bases are TGTGCCAGCAGCCCCTCGGACCCAGGAACCTACGAGCAGTACTTC. The entire variable domain, with the rest obtained from reference TRBV9 and TRBJ2-7, is as follows: DSGVTQTPKHLITATGQRVTLRCSPRSGDLSVYWYQQSLDQGLQFLIQYYNGEERAKGNILERFSAQQFPDLHSELNLSSLELGDSALYFCASSPSDPGTYEQYFGPGTRLTVT.

This clonotype was detected many times. This chain joins TRBV23-1 and TRBJ2-5; 11 bases are shared with TRBD2. TRBV23-1 is noted as an ORF with a role that remains uncertain. V lost 6 bases to trimming and J lost 5 bases; unmatched junction nucleotides: 14. The CDR3 totals 17 residues. CDR3 sequence: CASSHSGGEECGETQYF. The CDR3 DNA reads TGCGCCAGCAGCCATAGCGGGGGGGAGGAATGTGGGGAGACCCAGTACTTC.

This clonotype was detected ten times or more. V usage is TRBV11-3 and J usage is TRBJ1-2; tentative D call: TRBD1 (5 bases). V was cut by 5 bases and J by 4 bases, with 17 bases left in between. From germline, CDR1 is SGHNT and CDR2 YENEEA. The length of the CDR3 is 15 residues. CDR3 sequence: CASSQHKGQIYGYTF. The CDR3 DNA reads TGTGCCAGCAGCCAACACAAGGGGCAAATCTATGGCTACACCTTC.

This clonotype was detected ten times or more. The chain joins TRBV9 to TRBJ1-5, with D unresolved. Trimming stripped 1 base from V and 2 bases from J, with 7 bases between. Germline V lookup: CDR1 SGDLS, CDR2 YYNGEE. This CDR3 contains 14 residues. CDR3 amino acids: CASSVSPGNQPQHF. CDR3 DNA sequence: TGTGCCAGCAGCGTATCACCGGGCAATCAGCCCCAGCATTTT.

This clonotype showed up many times. This sequence joins TRBV9 and TRBJ2-2, with 13 bases fitting TRBD2. CDR3 length: 15 residues. Germline V CDR1 and CDR2: SGDLS, YYNGEE. J lost 5 bases, V lost 4 bases, and 2 bases had no gene match. The chain's CDR3 is CASSPGLAGTGELFF. CDR3 nucleotide sequence: TGTGCCAGCAGCCCGGGACTAGCGGGGACCGGGGAGCTGTTTTTT.

This clonotype occurred many times. CDR3 loop: CASSLTGTFVSGANVLTF. CDR3 bases: TGTGCCAGCAGCCTTACCGGGACATTTGTCTCTGGGGCCAACGTCCTGACTTTC. This sequence joins TRBV9 and TRBJ2-6; TRBD1 is a possible D gene (6 bases). This CDR3 spans 18 amino acids. Germline V gene lookup returns CDR1 SGDLS and CDR2 YYNGEE. V was shortened by 4 bases and J by 0 bases, with 17 bases between the two germline ends.

The chain carries TRBV9 and TRBJ2-1, with 8 bases matching TRBD2. CDR1 and CDR2 (germline): SGDLS, YYNGEE. This CDR3 has 14 residues. V shed 7 bases, J shed 5 bases, and the junction held 8 bases outside the gene matches. The CDR3, as DNA: TGTGCCAGCTCCCGGGGGGGGTGGGACAATGAGCAGTTCTTC. Encoded protein: CASSRGGWDNEQFF.